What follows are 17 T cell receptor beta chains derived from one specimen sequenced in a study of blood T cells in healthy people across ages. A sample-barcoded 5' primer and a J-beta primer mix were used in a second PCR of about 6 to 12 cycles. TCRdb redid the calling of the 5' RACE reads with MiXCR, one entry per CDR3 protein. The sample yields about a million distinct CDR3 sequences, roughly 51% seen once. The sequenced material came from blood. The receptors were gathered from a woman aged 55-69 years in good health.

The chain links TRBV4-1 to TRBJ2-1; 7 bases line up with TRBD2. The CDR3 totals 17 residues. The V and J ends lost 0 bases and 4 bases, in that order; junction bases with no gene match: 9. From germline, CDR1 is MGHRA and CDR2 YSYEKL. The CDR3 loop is CASSQDQLAAPYNEQFF. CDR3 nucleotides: TGCGCCAGCAGCCAAGATCAGCTAGCGGCTCCTTACAATGAGCAGTTCTTC.

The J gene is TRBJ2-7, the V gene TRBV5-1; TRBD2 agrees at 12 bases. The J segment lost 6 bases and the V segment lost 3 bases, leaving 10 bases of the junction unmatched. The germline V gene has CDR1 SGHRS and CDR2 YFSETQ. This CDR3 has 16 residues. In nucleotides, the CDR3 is TGCGCCAGCAGCTCGCCCAGACTAGCGGGAGTCCCCGAGCAGTACTTC. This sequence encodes CASSSPRLAGVPEQYF.

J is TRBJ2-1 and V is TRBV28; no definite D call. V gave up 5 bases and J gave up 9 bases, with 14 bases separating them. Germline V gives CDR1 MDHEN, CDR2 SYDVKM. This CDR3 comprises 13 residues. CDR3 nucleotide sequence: TGTGCCAGCAGTCCCCGCGACTTGGGTGAGCAGTTCTTC. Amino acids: CASSPRDLGEQFF.

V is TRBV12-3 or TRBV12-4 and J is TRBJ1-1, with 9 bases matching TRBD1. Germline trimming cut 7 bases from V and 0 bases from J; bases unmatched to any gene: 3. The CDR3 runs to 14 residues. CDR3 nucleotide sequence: TGTGCCAGCACGGACAGGGGTTTGAACACTGAAGCTTTCTTT. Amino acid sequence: CASTDRGLNTEAFF.

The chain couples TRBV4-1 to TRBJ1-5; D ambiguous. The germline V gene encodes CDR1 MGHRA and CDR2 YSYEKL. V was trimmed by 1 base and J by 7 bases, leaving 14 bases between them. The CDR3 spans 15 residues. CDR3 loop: CASSQGGNVGQPQHF. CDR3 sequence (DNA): TGCGCCAGCAGCCAAGGTGGAAACGTGGGACAGCCCCAGCATTTT.

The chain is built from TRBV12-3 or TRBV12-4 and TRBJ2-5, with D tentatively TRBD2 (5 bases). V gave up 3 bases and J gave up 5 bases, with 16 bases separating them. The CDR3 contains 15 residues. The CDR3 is CASSLANGVLETQYF. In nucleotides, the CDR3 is TGTGCCAGCAGTTTGGCTAACGGGGTGCTTGAGACCCAGTACTTC.

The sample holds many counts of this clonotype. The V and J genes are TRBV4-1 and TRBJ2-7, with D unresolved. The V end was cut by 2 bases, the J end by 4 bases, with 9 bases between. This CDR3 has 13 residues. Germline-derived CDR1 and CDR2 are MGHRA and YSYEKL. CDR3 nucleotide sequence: TGCGCCAGCAGCCAATGGTCAGGTTACGAGCAGTACTTC. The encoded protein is CASSQWSGYEQYF.

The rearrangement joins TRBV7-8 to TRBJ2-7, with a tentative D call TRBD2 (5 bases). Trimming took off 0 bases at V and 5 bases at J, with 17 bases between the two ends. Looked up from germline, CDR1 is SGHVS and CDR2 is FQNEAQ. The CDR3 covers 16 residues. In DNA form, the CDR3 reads TGTGCCAGCAGCTTAGCGCCACGGCTAGCTCTCCACGAGCAGTACTTC. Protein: CASSLAPRLALHEQYF. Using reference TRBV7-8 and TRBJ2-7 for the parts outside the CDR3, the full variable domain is GAGVSQSPRYKVAKRGQDVALRCDPISGHVSLFWYQQALGQGPEFLTYFQNEAQLDKSGLPSDRFFAERPEGSVSTLKIQRTQQEDSAVYLCASSLAPRLALHEQYFGPGTRLTVT.

Here the CDR3 DNA reads TGTGCCAGCAGCTTAGAGGCCACGGCGCAGTATTTT. Translation gives CASSLEATAQYF. This chain links TRBV7-6 with TRBJ2-3; D is unclear. V was pared by 1 base and J by 10 bases, with 9 bases between. Germline V gene sequence: CDR1 SGHVS, CDR2 FNYEAQ. The CDR3 has 12 residues.

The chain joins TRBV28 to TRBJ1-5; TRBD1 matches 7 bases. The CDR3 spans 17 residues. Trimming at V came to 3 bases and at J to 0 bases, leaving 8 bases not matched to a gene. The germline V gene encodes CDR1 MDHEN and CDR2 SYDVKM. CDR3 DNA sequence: TGTGCCAGCAGTTTCCCAGGGGGTACTAATAGCAATCAGCCCCAGCATTTT. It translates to CASSFPGGTNSNQPQHF.

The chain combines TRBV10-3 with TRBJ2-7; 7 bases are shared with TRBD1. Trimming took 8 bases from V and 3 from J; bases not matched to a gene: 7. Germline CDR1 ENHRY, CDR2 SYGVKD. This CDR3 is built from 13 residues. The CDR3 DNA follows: TGTGCCATCTCTGGACAGGAGATCTACGAGCAGTACTTC. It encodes CAISGQEIYEQYF.

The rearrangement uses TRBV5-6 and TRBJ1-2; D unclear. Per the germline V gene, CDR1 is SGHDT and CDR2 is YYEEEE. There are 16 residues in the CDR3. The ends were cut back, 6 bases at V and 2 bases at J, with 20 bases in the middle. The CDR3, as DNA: TGTGCCAGCAACATTCGGAGGATTTTCATAAACTATGGCTACACCTTC. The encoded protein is CASNIRRIFINYGYTF.

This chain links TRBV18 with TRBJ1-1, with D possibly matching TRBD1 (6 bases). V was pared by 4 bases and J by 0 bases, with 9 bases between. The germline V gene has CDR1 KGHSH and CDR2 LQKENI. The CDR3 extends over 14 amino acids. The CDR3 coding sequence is TGTGCCAGCTCACGCGGACAGCTGAACACTGAAGCTTTCTTT. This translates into CASSRGQLNTEAFF. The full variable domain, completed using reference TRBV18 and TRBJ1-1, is NAGVMQNPRHLVRRRGQEARLRCSPMKGHSHVYWYRQLPEEGLKFMVYLQKENIIDESGMPKERFSAEFPKEGPSILRIQQVVRGDSAAYFCASSRGQLNTEAFFGQGTRLTVV.

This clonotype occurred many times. Here the CDR3 DNA reads TGCAGCGCCCGGACTAGCGGACGCACAGATACGCAGTATTTT. Translated, it gives CSARTSGRTDTQYF. The chain is built from TRBV20-1 and TRBJ2-3, with 10 nucleotides matching TRBD2. Germline values: CDR1 DFQATT, CDR2 SNEGSKA (reference sequence). The CDR3 runs 14 residues.

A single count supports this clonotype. CDR3 loop: CATRGYTF. The CDR3 DNA reads as TGTGCCACTCGGGGCTACACCTTC. This chain uses TRBV2 with TRBJ1-2; D is unresolved. Germline lookup yields CDR1 SNHLY and CDR2 FYNNEI. The CDR3 is made up of 8 amino acids. V dropped 10 bases and J dropped 8 bases, with 5 bases sitting between them.

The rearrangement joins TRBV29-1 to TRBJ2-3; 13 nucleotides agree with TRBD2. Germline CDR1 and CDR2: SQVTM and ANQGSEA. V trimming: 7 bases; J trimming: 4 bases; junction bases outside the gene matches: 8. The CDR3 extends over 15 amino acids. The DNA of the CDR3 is TGCAGCGCCGACGGACTAGCGGGAGATTCAGATACGCAGTATTTT. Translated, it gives CSADGLAGDSDTQYF.

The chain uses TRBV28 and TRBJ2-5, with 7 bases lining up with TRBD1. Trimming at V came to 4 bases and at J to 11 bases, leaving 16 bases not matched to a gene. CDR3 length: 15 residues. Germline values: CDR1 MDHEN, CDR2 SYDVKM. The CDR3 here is CASSSSRQGVWEQYF. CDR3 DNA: TGTGCCAGCAGTTCGAGCCGACAGGGAGTGTGGGAGCAGTACTTC.